The 19 T cell receptor beta chains below come from one sample, sequenced in a study of neurological immune-mediated disorders. MiXCR, run by TCRdb on the 5' RACE reads, gives a single entry per CDR3 protein. The sample yields approximately 50,000 distinct CDR3 sequences, roughly 3.8% seen once. Sequences were obtained from PBMCs. Source of these receptors: a man aged 55 to 70 with multiple sclerosis.

This clonotype was picked up many times. The V gene is TRBV3-1, the J gene TRBJ2-3, with D unresolved. CDR1 is LGHDT, CDR2 YNNKEL, per germline (reference sequence). The CDR3 has 15 amino acids. V was cut by 4 bases and J by 4 bases, with 15 bases left in between. CDR3 region: CASSLLRTTADTQYF. The CDR3 DNA sequence: TGTGCCAGCAGCCTACTGCGAACTACCGCAGATACGCAGTATTTT.

This clonotype was observed a handful of times. The gene calls are TRBV2 and TRBJ1-1, with a weak D call TRBD1 (5 bases). CDR3 size: 15 residues. CDR1 SNHLY and CDR2 FYNNEI come from the germline V gene. With 3 bases removed from V and 2 bases from J, the gap between germline ends came to 13 bases. The CDR3 DNA sequence: TGTGCCAGCAGTGAGCAGGCAGGGCAAAACACTGAAGCTTTCTTT. Translating gives CASSEQAGQNTEAFF.

The table lists this clonotype with many counts. DNA of the CDR3: TGTGCCAGCTCACCCGACCTAGAAACCGAGCAGTACTTC. This gives the protein CASSPDLETEQYF. This sequence joins TRBV18 and TRBJ2-7; D is undetermined. Deletions cut 3 bases from V and 6 bases from J, with 12 bases between. CDR1 and CDR2 (germline): KGHSH, LQKENI. This CDR3 is built from 13 residues. Using reference TRBV18 and TRBJ2-7 for the parts outside the CDR3, the full variable domain is NAGVMQNPRHLVRRRGQEARLRCSPMKGHSHVYWYRQLPEEGLKFMVYLQKENIIDESGMPKERFSAEFPKEGPSILRIQQVVRGDSAAYFCASSPDLETEQYFGPGTRLTVT.

This clonotype was counted many times. The gene calls are TRBV3-1 and TRBJ2-3; D gene ambiguous. V gave up 4 bases and J gave up 1 base, with 3 bases separating them. This CDR3 contains 12 residues. Germline V gives CDR1 LGHDT, CDR2 YNNKEL (reference sequence). The CDR3: CASSLGTDTQYF. The CDR3 nucleotides are TGTGCCAGCAGCCTCGGCACAGATACGCAGTATTTT.

Many counts were recorded for this clonotype. The gene calls are TRBV4-2 and TRBJ2-5; D gene uncertain. V lost 1 base to trimming and J lost 7 bases, with 13 bases between them. CDR1 and CDR2 (germline): LGHNA, YNFKEQ. The CDR3 has 14 amino acids. The CDR3 loop reads CASSQVPQRGTQYF. In DNA form, the CDR3 reads TGTGCCAGCAGCCAAGTCCCGCAGCGAGGGACCCAGTACTTC.

In regard to this clonotype: The junction departs from the called germline gene at one end, perhaps through a read error. This rearrangement joins TRBV3-1 to TRBJ1-5, with D unresolved. The CDR3 is 16 residues long. Looked up from germline, CDR1 is LGHDT and CDR2 is YNNKEL (reference sequence). CDR3 nucleotide sequence: TGTGCCAGCAGCCAAGGTGGAGGGTTAACCAATAAGACCCAGAATTTT. Protein sequence: CASSQGGGLTNKTQNF.

Only a few counts were recorded for this clonotype. This chain joins TRBV20-1 and TRBJ1-1; D remains unclear. This CDR3 has 11 residues. V was cut by 3 bases and J by 7 bases, with 9 bases left in between. In germline, CDR1 is DFQATT, CDR2 SNEGSKA (reference sequence). The CDR3 region has the DNA TGCAGTGCTAGGCCCATCAATGAAGCTTTCTTT. This encodes CSARPINEAFF.

This clonotype was observed many times. The chain employs TRBV5-1 and TRBJ1-5, with a tentative D call TRBD1 (6 bases). The CDR3 runs to 15 residues. Germline loops: CDR1 SGHRS, CDR2 YFSETQ. The V end was cut by 4 bases, the J end by 5 bases, with 16 bases between. This CDR3 is CASSLQGFRDQPQHF. In DNA, the CDR3 is TGCGCCAGCAGCCTTCAGGGGTTCAGAGATCAGCCCCAGCATTTT.

This clonotype was counted at least ten times. The chain uses TRBV7-7 and TRBJ2-1, with TRBD1 as a possible D gene (6 bases). Germline V CDR1 and CDR2: SSHAT, FNYEAQ (reference sequence). V was shortened by 5 bases and J by 5 bases, with 10 bases between the two germline ends. The length of the CDR3 is 13 residues. The CDR3 DNA follows: TGTGCCAGCAGCCTTGGACAGAACAATGAGCAGTTCTTC. Encoded protein: CASSLGQNNEQFF.

This clonotype was picked up many times. The chain uses TRBV20-1 and TRBJ2-5; 7 bases agree with TRBD1. The CDR3 has 13 residues. With V trimmed by 6 bases and J by 5 bases, 9 bases remained unmatched. Germline CDR1 DFQATT, CDR2 SNEGSKA (reference sequence). The DNA for the CDR3 is TGCAGTGCCATACAGGGGATGGAGGAGACCCAGTACTTC. Amino acids: CSAIQGMEETQYF.

As to this clonotype: This may stem from a read error, because a much larger clone lies one nucleotide away. V is TRBV20-1 and J is TRBJ2-7; D might be TRBD2 (6 bases). The CDR3 loop spans 12 amino acids. Looked up from germline, CDR1 is DFQATT and CDR2 is SNEGSKA (reference sequence). The V end was cut by 6 bases, the J end by 4 bases, with 13 bases between. CDR3 sequence reads: CSAGEDCYEQYF. CDR3 DNA: TGCAGTGCAGGGGAGGATTGTTACGAGCAGTACTTC.

The V gene is TRBV18, the J gene TRBJ2-7; no firm D call. The CDR3 runs 15 residues. Trimming removed 2 bases at V and 5 bases at J, with 16 bases between. CDR1 and CDR2 (germline): KGHSH, LQKENI. The CDR3 DNA is TGTGCCAGCTCACCAACGGTCCCCGCGGTGGACGAGCAGTACTTC. This encodes CASSPTVPAVDEQYF.

This clonotype was picked up many times. The V and J genes are TRBV5-1 and TRBJ1-4, with D perhaps TRBD1 (5 bases). V gave up 2 bases and J gave up 8 bases, with 13 bases separating them. The CDR3 has 14 amino acids. Germline V gene lookup returns CDR1 SGHRS and CDR2 YFSETQ. The CDR3 loop is CASSFGASAEKLFF. CDR3 nucleotide sequence: TGCGCCAGCAGCTTTGGGGCCTCGGCGGAAAAACTGTTTTTT.

This clonotype came up many times. The rearrangement joins TRBV20-1 to TRBJ2-1, with 9 bases matching TRBD1. The CDR3 sequence is 15 residues long. V lost 3 bases and J lost 9; bases outside the gene matches: 12. The germline V gene has CDR1 DFQATT and CDR2 SNEGSKA (reference sequence). Here the CDR3 reads CSASLGQGTSGEQFF. CDR3 in DNA: TGCAGTGCTAGCCTGGGACAGGGCACGTCCGGTGAGCAGTTCTTC.

This clonotype was seen repeatedly, ten times or more. The V call is TRBV10-3, the J call TRBJ2-1; TRBD1 aligns across 9 bases. Germline values: CDR1 ENHRY, CDR2 SYGVKD. CDR3 length: 16 residues. J was trimmed by 2 bases and V by 11 bases; bases with no gene match: 13. CDR3 loop: CAVRRAQGAAYNEQFF. For the CDR3, the DNA is TGTGCCGTCCGCAGGGCACAGGGGGCGGCCTACAATGAGCAGTTCTTC.

This clonotype was observed many times. J is TRBJ1-6 and V is TRBV27; the D is unclear. The CDR3 spans 10 residues. CDR1 MNHEY and CDR2 SMNVEV come from the germline V gene (reference sequence). The germline V and J ends were trimmed by 9 bases and 11 bases, with 8 bases remaining between them. CDR3 sequence: CASLMTPLHF. In nucleotides, the CDR3 is TGTGCCAGTTTAATGACACCCCTCCACTTT.

This clonotype was observed at least ten times. The chain carries TRBV5-5 and TRBJ2-2; D not resolved. Trimming took 4 bases from V and 1 from J, leaving 8 bases between them. Per the germline V gene, CDR1 is SGHKS and CDR2 is YYEKEE (reference sequence). There are 14 residues in the CDR3. This CDR3 is CASSTNLNTGELFF. CDR3 sequence (DNA): TGTGCCAGCAGCACAAACCTGAACACCGGGGAGCTGTTTTTT.

This clonotype was observed at least ten times. The CDR3 here is CASSLYSTDTQYF. CDR3 bases: TGTGCCAGCAGCTTATACTCCACAGATACGCAGTATTTT. V is TRBV7-8 and J is TRBJ2-3; D unclear. There are 13 residues in the CDR3. CDR1 and CDR2 from the germline V gene are SGHVS and FQNEAQ. The V end was cut by 2 bases, the J end by 2 bases, with 5 bases between.

This clonotype was detected many times. The V call is TRBV18, the J call TRBJ1-4; 7 bases agree with TRBD1. CDR1 is KGHSH and CDR2 is LQKENI in the germline V gene. V was pared by 2 bases and J by 5 bases, with 11 bases of the junction left unmatched. There are 17 residues in the CDR3. CDR3 sequence: CASSPTQPGQSNEKLFF. In nucleotides, the CDR3 is TGTGCCAGCTCACCAACACAGCCGGGACAGTCAAATGAAAAACTGTTTTTT.